One sample yielded the 27 T cell receptor beta chains listed below, sequenced in a study of Ad26.COV2.S vaccination and SARS-CoV-2 variants. This sample's treatment: about 20 received Ad26.COV2.S at low or high dose, single or two shots; about five received placebo; per-sample allocation not given. Material that was analyzed had been drawn on day 63 after the first vaccine or placebo injection. Clones were read by immunoSEQ multiplex PCR, and TCRdb kept only the in-frame ones, dropping some. The data contain 380,000 or so clones, around 90% of them singletons. The sequenced sample was peripheral blood, obtained in a trial of Ad26.COV2.S vaccine versus placebo. These receptors originate from a person aged 18-60 years who received the Ad26.COV2.S COVID-19 vaccine or a placebo.

The genes are TRBV5-1 and TRBJ1-1; no reliable D call. CDR3 length equals 14 residues. CDR1 SGHRS and CDR2 YFSETQ come from the germline V gene. The germline V and J ends were trimmed by 2 bases and 1 base, with 9 bases remaining between them. The CDR3 region has the DNA TGCGCCAGCAGCTTCGAGGTCCAGAACACTGAAGCTTTCTTT. Translated, it gives CASSFEVQNTEAFF.

The chain uses TRBV2 and TRBJ1-1; D might be TRBD1 (5 bases). Germline CDR1 SNHLY, CDR2 FYNNEI. The V end was cut by 7 bases, the J end by 3 bases, with 18 bases between. The length of the CDR3 is 15 residues. DNA of the CDR3: TGTGCCAGCACCGTCAAAATGGGGGGGGACACTGAAGCTTTCTTT. It encodes CASTVKMGGDTEAFF. Using reference TRBV2 and TRBJ1-1 for the parts outside the CDR3, the full variable domain is EPEVTQTPSHQVTQMGQEVILRCVPISNHLYFYWYRQILGQKVEFLVSFYNNEISEKSEIFDDQFSVERPDGSNFTLKIRSTKLEDSAMYFCASTVKMGGDTEAFFGQGTRLTVV.

The rearrangement links TRBV7-6 to TRBJ1-5, with D hard to call. The V gene's germline CDR1 is SGHVS and CDR2 FNYEAQ. V was trimmed by 2 bases and J by 6 bases, leaving 8 bases between them. The CDR3 is 13 residues long. The CDR3, as DNA: TGTGCCAGCAGCTTAAATGCGGGTCAGCCCCAGCATTTT. Protein sequence: CASSLNAGQPQHF. Full variable domain (missing parts from reference TRBV7-6 and TRBJ1-5): GAGVSQSPRYKVTKRGQDVALRCDPISGHVSLYWYRQALGQGPEFLTYFNYEAQQDKSGLPNDRFSAERPEGSISTLTIQRTEQRDSAMYRCASSLNAGQPQHFGDGTRLSIL.

V gene TRBV6-6 combines with J gene TRBJ2-7, with D possibly matching TRBD2 (6 bases). Trimming stripped 7 bases from V and 0 bases from J, with 16 bases between. The CDR3 totals 15 residues. Looked up from germline, CDR1 is MNHNY and CDR2 is SVGAGI (reference sequence). CDR3 sequence: CASNTRGTSSYEQYF. CDR3 nucleotide sequence: TGTGCCAGCAACACACGCGGGACCAGCTCCTACGAGCAGTACTTC.

The gene calls are TRBV6-5 and TRBJ1-5; no definite D call. Trimming removed 6 bases at V and 7 bases at J, with 13 bases between. The germline V gene encodes CDR1 MNHEY and CDR2 SVGAGI. The CDR3 has 13 residues. Here the CDR3 DNA reads TGTGCCAGCAGGGGAGCGCCGGGCCAGCCCCAGCATTTT. The encoded protein is CASRGAPGQPQHF.

This rearrangement joins TRBV4-2 to TRBJ1-1; D might be TRBD1 (5 bases). The CDR3 consists of 16 residues. Between the trimmed V and J ends, which lost 1 base and 1 base, there was a span of 13 bases. CDR1 and CDR2 (germline): LGHNA, YNFKEQ. The CDR3 DNA follows: TGTGCCAGCAGCCAAGTTCCGGGACGGACGAACACTGAAGCTTTCTTT. Its protein product is CASSQVPGRTNTEAFF.

This chain connects TRBV30 to TRBJ1-3; no firm D call. This CDR3 is 13 amino acids long. Looked up from germline, CDR1 is GTSNPN and CDR2 is SVGIG (reference sequence). The V and J ends lost 5 bases and 0 bases respectively, with 8 bases between them. The CDR3 nucleotides are TGTGCCTGGGACGGGAGCTCTGGAAACACCATATATTTT. Amino acids: CAWDGSSGNTIYF.

This clone came up a few times. This rearrangement joins TRBV5-1 to TRBJ1-1, with D perhaps TRBD1 (5 bases). The germline V gene has CDR1 SGHRS and CDR2 YFSETQ. The CDR3 length is 14 residues. Trimming cost V 5 bases and J 1 base, with 12 bases left between them. Here the CDR3 reads CASSYQGENTEAFF. CDR3 sequence (DNA): TGCGCCAGCAGTTATCAGGGTGAGAACACTGAAGCTTTCTTT.

The chain joins TRBV5-6 to TRBJ1-1, with TRBD1 matching over 11 bases. This CDR3 is 18 amino acids long. CDR1 SGHDT and CDR2 YYEEEE come from the germline V gene. After removal of 4 bases from V and 4 bases from J, the junction contained 15 bases not matched to a gene. The CDR3 region is CASSPELGSGTGGTEAFF. The DNA of the CDR3 is TGTGCCAGCAGCCCGGAGTTGGGGTCCGGGACAGGGGGCACTGAAGCTTTCTTT. The whole variable domain, remainder taken from reference TRBV5-6 and TRBJ1-1, is DAGVTQSPTHLIKTRGQQVTLRCSPKSGHDTVSWYQQALGQGPQFIFQYYEEEERQRGNFPDRFSGHQFPNYSSELNVNALLLGDSALYLCASSPELGSGTGGTEAFFGQGTRLTVV.

This rearrangement joins TRBV15 to TRBJ1-1; D remains ambiguous. Germline CDR1 LNHNV, CDR2 YYDKDF (reference sequence). The CDR3 is 13 amino acids. Trimming left V 4 bases short and J 5 bases short, with 11 bases between. CDR3 region: CATSNGGRTEAFF. CDR3 coding DNA: TGTGCCACCAGCAACGGTGGTAGAACTGAAGCTTTCTTT.

The J gene is TRBJ1-1, the V gene TRBV18; D is possibly TRBD1 (6 bases). The CDR3 covers 15 residues. The germline V gene has CDR1 KGHSH and CDR2 LQKENI. Trimming cost V 2 bases and J 1 base, with 11 bases left between them. The CDR3 DNA follows: TGTGCCAGCTCACCAAGTCAGGGGCGGAACACTGAAGCTTTCTTT. Amino acids: CASSPSQGRNTEAFF.

In regard to this clone: The junction does not match germline at one end; this may be a read error. The rearrangement uses TRBV5-6 and TRBJ1-1; 7 nucleotides align to TRBD1. CDR1 is SGHDT, CDR2 YYEEEE, per germline. This CDR3 is 13 amino acids long. The CDR3 region is CASSLGGRDSLIF. Here the CDR3 DNA reads TGTGCCAGCAGCTTGGGGGGCCGGGACAGTCTAATTTTT.

On this clone: This CDR3 is also generated by other DNA sequences in the sample. This CDR3 reads CASSLGSYEQYF. For the CDR3, the DNA is TGTGCCAGCAGCTTGGGCTCCTACGAGCAGTACTTC. V usage is TRBV7-9 and J usage is TRBJ2-7; D call uncertain. The CDR3 totals 12 residues. The V and J ends lost 3 bases and 0 bases respectively, with 3 bases between them. Germline lookup yields CDR1 SEHNR and CDR2 FQNEAQ (reference sequence).

This chain uses TRBV4-1 with TRBJ1-2; a possible D gene is TRBD1 (5 bases). The CDR3 is 16 residues long. Germline V gene sequence: CDR1 MGHRA, CDR2 YSYEKL. The V gene lost 4 bases and the J gene lost 2 bases, with 17 bases spanning the gap. This CDR3 reads CASSRISGRENYGYTF. The CDR3 region has the DNA TGCGCCAGCAGCCGAATCTCGGGGCGCGAAAACTATGGCTACACCTTC.

This sequence joins TRBV10-3 and TRBJ1-1; no firm D call. The CDR3 totals 13 residues. Trimming left V 0 bases short and J 1 base short, with 3 bases between. Germline V gives CDR1 ENHRY, CDR2 SYGVKD. Written as DNA, the CDR3 is TGTGCCATCAGTGAGTCCCAGAACACTGAAGCTTTCTTT. It is translated as CAISESQNTEAFF.

The rearrangement uses TRBV4-1 and TRBJ1-1, with a possible D match to TRBD1 (5 bases). Trimming took 8 bases from V and 1 from J, leaving 14 bases between them. Germline-derived CDR1 and CDR2 are MGHRA and YSYEKL. This CDR3 contains 14 residues. CDR3 loop: CASRGAGGNTEAFF. CDR3 DNA: TGCGCCAGCCGGGGCGCGGGGGGGAACACTGAAGCTTTCTTT.

This chain links TRBV14 with TRBJ2-7; the match to TRBD1 covers 8 bases. Germline CDR1 reads SGHDN; CDR2 reads FVKESK. With 1 base clipped from V and 5 bases from J, the junction kept 7 bases outside the gene matches. This CDR3 comprises 15 residues. CDR3 sequence (DNA): TGTGCCAGCAGCCAAGTGACAGGGGCTAAAAACGAGCAGTACTTC. Translating gives CASSQVTGAKNEQYF.

This rearrangement joins TRBV4-2 to TRBJ1-5; D remains ambiguous. V was shortened by 1 base and J by 6 bases, with 10 bases between the two germline ends. This CDR3 is built from 14 residues. CDR1 is LGHNA, CDR2 YNFKEQ, per germline. The CDR3: CASSQVGSGQPQHF. CDR3 coding DNA: TGTGCCAGCAGCCAAGTTGGGTCGGGTCAGCCCCAGCATTTT.

This sequence joins TRBV5-4 and TRBJ2-1; TRBD2 agrees at 13 bases. V gave up 4 bases and J gave up 8 bases; unmatched junction bases: 6. Germline V gives CDR1 SGHNT, CDR2 YYREEE (reference sequence). CDR3 length: 15 residues. CDR3 residues: CASSRPGLAGYEQFF. The CDR3 nucleotides are TGTGCCAGCAGCAGACCGGGACTAGCGGGATATGAGCAGTTCTTC. Full variable domain (remainder filled in from reference TRBV5-4 and TRBJ2-1): ETGVTQSPTHLIKTRGQQVTLRCSSQSGHNTVSWYQQALGQGPQFIFQYYREEENGRGNFPPRFSGLQFPNYSSELNVNALELDDSALYLCASSRPGLAGYEQFFGPGTRLTVL.

The V call is TRBV2, the J call TRBJ2-7; 11 bases match TRBD1. V was pared by 4 bases and J by 4 bases, with 6 bases of the junction left unmatched. This CDR3 spans 15 amino acids. Germline V CDR1 and CDR2: SNHLY, FYNNEI. The CDR3 DNA follows: TGTGCCAGCAGTGTTGAGGGACAGGGGGTGTACGAGCAGTACTTC. It is translated as CASSVEGQGVYEQYF.

V and J are TRBV23-1 and TRBJ1-4, with D perhaps matching TRBD1 (6 bases). TRBV23-1 is an ORF for which the function is uncertain. With 3 bases removed from V and 0 bases from J, the gap between germline ends came to 14 bases. CDR3 length: 17 residues. The CDR3: CASSQQDRSSTNEKLFF. The CDR3 DNA is TGCGCCAGCAGTCAGCAGGACAGATCCTCAACTAATGAAAAACTGTTTTTT.

The rearrangement uses TRBV7-2 and TRBJ2-2; D remains unclear. Trimming took off 2 bases at V and 7 bases at J, with 8 bases between the two ends. This CDR3 comprises 13 residues. The germline V gene encodes CDR1 SGHTA and CDR2 FQGNSA. CDR3: CASSLRLLGELFF. Written as DNA, the CDR3 is TGTGCCAGCAGCTTAAGACTCCTCGGGGAGCTGTTTTTT.

This chain connects TRBV15 to TRBJ1-4; 10 bases agree with TRBD1. The CDR3 totals 16 residues. The trim removed 2 bases at V and 3 bases at J, leaving 3 bases unmatched. Germline V gene sequence: CDR1 LNHNV, CDR2 YYDKDF (reference sequence). The CDR3 nucleotides are TGTGCCACCAGCAGATTCGGACAGGGGGCTAATGAAAAACTGTTTTTT. Translated, it gives CATSRFGQGANEKLFF.

The chain links TRBV3-1 (or the pseudogene TRBV3-2) to TRBJ1-5, with 7 bases lining up with TRBD1. The CDR3 runs to 13 residues. The germline gives CDR1 LGHDT, CDR2 YNNKEL (reference sequence). Unmatched junction bases numbered 3, after V lost 4 bases and J lost 6 bases. For the CDR3, the DNA is TGTGCCAGCAGCCCACAGGGGATTCAGCCCCAGCATTTT. Translating gives CASSPQGIQPQHF.

On this clone: At one of its ends the junction is not consistent with the germline gene, which may arise from a read error. V gene TRBV7-7 combines with J gene TRBJ2-1; 10 nucleotides align to TRBD2. The CDR3 sequence is 15 residues long. The germline gives CDR1 SSHAT, CDR2 FNYEAQ (reference sequence). The CDR3 sequence: CASSSGTSDLNEQFF. CDR3 in DNA: TGTGCTAGCAGCTCAGGGACTAGCGACTTGAATGAGCAGTTCTTC.

V usage is TRBV7-2 and J usage is TRBJ2-1; a weak D match, TRBD2 (5 bases). There are 13 residues in the CDR3. V was cut by 5 bases and J by 10 bases, with 15 bases left in between. Germline values: CDR1 SGHTA, CDR2 FQGNSA. CDR3 nucleotides: TGTGCCAGCAGCCGGGGTGGGCCGGGGGAGCAGTTCTTC. Translating it yields CASSRGGPGEQFF.

CDR3 loop: CASTIRAQETQYF. Written as DNA, the CDR3 is TGTGCCAGCACTATTAGGGCCCAAGAGACCCAGTACTTC. The chain joins TRBV6-5 to TRBJ2-5; no clear D. The CDR3 totals 13 residues. V gave up 7 bases and J gave up 1 base, with 10 bases separating them. Germline CDR1 reads MNHEY; CDR2 reads SVGAGI.